These T cell receptor beta chains were read from a single sample in a study of blood T cell repertoires in COVID-19. Sequencing was performed with immunoSEQ multiplex PCR; in TCRdb, only in-frame clones are kept and a portion is missing. Counted here are 150,000 to 200,000 clones, roughly 88% occurring once; the ten biggest clones make up around 13%. Sequencing used PBMCs or T cells enriched from blood (not recorded which). The source is an older woman who had recovered from COVID-19. CDR3s include the opening cysteine and the closing phenylalanine or tryptophan. The D gene is left open where the match is weak. Not all rows give a size; the values are once, few, many and, for expanded clones, a class.

size: NA
D: NA
J: TRBJ1-4
V: TRBV5-7
CDR3: CASSLESARGEKLFF
DNA: TGTGCCAGCAGCCTAGAAAGTGCTAGGGGGGAAAAACTGTTTTTT

size: NA
D: NA
J: TRBJ2-2
V: TRBV7-2
CDR3: CASSPVETSYTGELFF
DNA: TGTGCCAGCAGCCCAGTTGAAACTAGCTACACCGGGGAGCTGTTTTTT

size: NA
D: NA
J: TRBJ2-5
V: TRBV5-5
CDR3: CASSLAGTEETQYF
DNA: TGTGCCAGCAGCTTGGCCGGGACTGAAGAGACCCAGTACTTC

size: NA
D: NA
J: TRBJ2-3
V: TRBV6-5
CDR3: CASSYSRGDTQYF
DNA: TGTGCCAGCAGTTACTCCCGGGGAGATACGCAGTATTTT

size: NA
D: TRBD2
J: TRBJ2-3
V: TRBV5-4
CDR3: CASSSGLAGSTDTQYF
DNA: TGTGCCAGCAGCTCCGGACTAGCGGGTTCCACAGATACGCAGTATTTT

size: NA
D: NA
J: TRBJ1-4
V: TRBV7-2
CDR3: CASSLGGSQGVTEKLFF
DNA: TGTGCCAGCAGCTTAGGGGGCTCGCAGGGTGTTACTGAAAAACTGTTTTTT

size: few
D: TRBD1
J: TRBJ1-1
V: TRBV27
CDR3: CASRFTGTAEAFF
DNA: TGTGCCAGCAGGTTCACCGGGACAGCTGAAGCTTTCTTT

size: NA
D: TRBD1
J: TRBJ2-5
V: TRBV5-1
CDR3: CASSLGQGRQETQYF
DNA: TGCGCCAGCAGCTTGGGACAGGGTAGACAAGAGACCCAGTACTTC

size: NA
D: TRBD1
J: TRBJ2-1
V: TRBV5-1
CDR3: CASSPGTGTYNEQFF
DNA: TGCGCCAGCAGCCCCGGGACAGGTACCTACAATGAGCAGTTCTTC

size: NA
D: TRBD2
J: TRBJ2-1
V: TRBV5-1
CDR3: CASSLLVAGGSEQFF
DNA: TGCGCCAGCAGCTTGCTGGTAGCGGGAGGCTCTGAGCAGTTCTTC

size: NA
D: NA
J: TRBJ2-1
V: TRBV7-6
CDR3: CASSFSWRGPNEQFF
DNA: TGTGCCAGCAGCTTTTCGTGGAGGGGGCCCAATGAGCAGTTCTTC

size: NA
D: NA
J: TRBJ1-6
V: TRBV4-1
CDR3: CASSPTHRTVNSPLHF
DNA: TGCGCCAGCAGCCCCACCCACAGGACAGTGAATTCACCCCTCCACTTT

size: once
D: TRBD1
J: TRBJ2-7
V: TRBV5-6
CDR3: CASSLVDRDHEQYF
DNA: TGTGCCAGCAGCTTGGTGGACAGGGACCACGAGCAGTACTTC

size: few
D: TRBD2
J: TRBJ2-1
V: TRBV5-1
CDR3: CASSLAAREYNEQFF
DNA: TGCGCCAGCAGCTTGGCTGCGCGGGAGTACAATGAGCAGTTCTTC

size: NA
D: NA
J: TRBJ1-6
V: TRBV3-1/TRBV3-2
CDR3: CASSQDAGSPLHF
DNA: TGTGCCAGCAGCCAAGACGCGGGCTCACCCCTCCACTTT

size: once
D: TRBD1
J: TRBJ1-1
V: TRBV9
CDR3: CASSVTGAHTMNTEAFF
DNA: TGTGCCAGCAGCGTGACAGGGGCCCACACTATGAACACTGAAGCTTTCTTT

size: NA
D: NA
J: TRBJ1-3
V: TRBV7-3
CDR3: CASAIYRRHSGNTIYF
DNA: TGTGCCAGCGCTATTTACAGGCGCCACTCTGGAAACACCATATATTTT

size: NA
D: TRBD2
J: TRBJ2-1
V: TRBV3-1/TRBV3-2
CDR3: CASRQLAAAYNEQFF
DNA: TGTGCCAGCAGACAACTAGCGGCGGCCTACAATGAGCAGTTCTTC

size: few
D: NA
J: TRBJ2-1
V: TRBV5-1
CDR3: CASSPDTYSYNEQFF
DNA: TGCGCCAGCAGCCCAGACACCTACTCCTACAATGAGCAGTTCTTC

size: NA
D: NA
J: TRBJ1-4
V: TRBV3-1/TRBV3-2
CDR3: CASSQGSMRTTNEKLFF
DNA: TGTGCCAGCAGCCAAGGGAGTATGAGGACAACTAATGAAAAACTGTTTTTT

size: NA
D: TRBD2
J: TRBJ2-1
V: TRBV5-1
CDR3: CASSSPSGRAENEQFF
DNA: TGCGCCAGCAGCTCACCTAGCGGGAGGGCAGAGAATGAGCAGTTCTTC

size: once
D: NA
J: TRBJ1-3
V: TRBV5-1
CDR3: CASSLVWGRSSGNTIYF
DNA: TGCGCCAGCAGCTTGGTATGGGGCCGGAGCTCTGGAAACACCATATATTTT

size: NA
D: TRBD2
J: TRBJ2-7
V: TRBV29-1
CDR3: CSVLGGAGGYEQYF
DNA: TGCAGCGTCTTGGGGGGAGCGGGAGGCTACGAGCAGTACTTC

size: NA
D: TRBD2
J: TRBJ2-2
V: TRBV20-1
CDR3: CSASPRGRPNTGELFF
DNA: TGCAGTGCTAGTCCCCGCGGGAGGCCCAACACCGGGGAGCTGTTTTTT

size: NA
D: NA
J: TRBJ1-3
V: TRBV6-5
CDR3: CASSNGLLSGNTIYF
DNA: TGTGCCAGCAGTAATGGACTGCTCTCTGGAAACACCATATATTTT

size: NA
D: TRBD1
J: TRBJ1-1
V: TRBV7-9
CDR3: CASRPGQMANTEAFF
DNA: TGTGCCAGCCGACCGGGACAGATGGCCAACACTGAAGCTTTCTTT

size: few
D: TRBD2
J: TRBJ2-3
V: TRBV5-5
CDR3: CASSLFSGIGTDTQYF
DNA: TGTGCCAGCAGCTTGTTTAGCGGGATAGGCACAGATACGCAGTATTTT

size: NA
D: NA
J: TRBJ1-3
V: TRBV2
CDR3: CASSETSGNTIYF
DNA: TGTGCCAGCAGTGAAACATCCGGAAACACCATATATTTT

size: NA
D: NA
J: TRBJ2-1
V: TRBV5-4
CDR3: CASSKNTGGEAYEQFF
DNA: TGTGCCAGCAGCAAAAACACAGGGGGGGAGGCCTATGAGCAGTTCTTC

size: NA
D: NA
J: TRBJ2-2
V: TRBV5-1
CDR3: CASSLVLAASTGELFF
DNA: TGCGCCAGCAGCTTGGTGCTAGCCGCATCTACCGGGGAGCTGTTTTTT

size: NA
D: TRBD1
J: TRBJ1-1
V: TRBV27
CDR3: CASSLIGGAAFF
DNA: TGTGCCAGCAGTCTTATAGGGGGCGCAGCTTTCTTT

size: NA
D: TRBD2
J: TRBJ2-7
V: TRBV5-8
CDR3: CASSPAGASGRADGYEQYF
DNA: TGTGCCAGCAGCCCAGCCGGGGCTAGCGGGAGGGCCGATGGGTACGAGCAGTACTTC

size: NA
D: NA
J: TRBJ1-3
V: TRBV7-2
CDR3: CASSFGGLGNTIYF
DNA: TGTGCCAGCAGCTTCGGCGGATTGGGAAACACCATATATTTT

size: NA
D: NA
J: TRBJ1-5
V: TRBV19
CDR3: CASSIDPEMDQPQHF
DNA: TGTGCCAGTAGTATAGATCCGGAGATGGATCAGCCCCAGCATTTT

size: NA
D: TRBD1
J: TRBJ2-7
V: TRBV28
CDR3: CASRDRSTYEQYF
DNA: TGTGCCAGCAGGGACAGGAGTACCTACGAGCAGTACTTC

size: NA
D: NA
J: TRBJ1-2
V: TRBV27
CDR3: CASRIGGGPVYGYTF
DNA: TGTGCCAGCAGAATCGGGGGGGGCCCCGTCTATGGCTACACCTTC

size: NA
D: NA
J: TRBJ2-3
V: TRBV20-1
CDR3: CSASLQSTDTQYF
DNA: TGCAGTGCTAGTCTCCAGAGCACAGATACGCAGTATTTT

size: NA
D: NA
J: TRBJ1-4
V: TRBV29-1
CDR3: CSANLGTNEKLFF
DNA: TGCAGCGCCAACCTAGGAACTAATGAAAAACTGTTTTTT

size: NA
D: NA
J: TRBJ2-1
V: TRBV2
CDR3: CASNLDYSYNEQFF
DNA: TGTGCCAGCAACCTAGACTACTCCTACAATGAGCAGTTCTTC

size: NA
D: NA
J: TRBJ1-3
V: TRBV3-1/TRBV3-2
CDR3: CASSQDQQGYGNTIYF
DNA: TGTGCCAGCAGCCAAGACCAACAGGGATACGGAAACACCATATATTTT

size: NA
D: TRBD1
J: TRBJ1-2
V: TRBV5-1
CDR3: CASSLVGQGSGYTF
DNA: TGCGCCAGCAGCTTAGTAGGACAGGGTAGTGGCTACACCTTC

size: NA
D: NA
J: TRBJ2-1
V: TRBV5-1
CDR3: CASSLVVNNEQFF
DNA: TGCGCCAGCAGCTTGGTCGTAAACAATGAGCAGTTCTTC

size: NA
D: NA
J: TRBJ1-4
V: TRBV27
CDR3: CASSPIGGFLFF
DNA: TGTGCCAGCAGCCCTATCGGGGGTTTCCTGTTTTTT

size: NA
D: NA
J: TRBJ1-2
V: TRBV28
CDR3: CASSSGGTSAPYGYTF
DNA: TGTGCCAGCAGTAGTGGCGGGACCTCCGCCCCCTATGGCTACACCTTC

size: NA
D: TRBD2
J: TRBJ2-3
V: TRBV18
CDR3: CASSPLAGGRISTDTQYF
DNA: TGTGCCAGCTCACCCCTAGCGGGGGGCCGAATTAGCACAGATACGCAGTATTTT